This paragraph reports one T cell receptor (beta chain). This sample is part of a study of patients and donors after allogeneic stem cell transplantation. Looked up from germline, CDR1 is MNHEY and CDR2 is SVGAGI. The CDR3 spans 16 residues. The ends were cut back, 4 bases at V and 10 bases at J, with 23 bases in the middle. TCRdb recomputed calls from the RT-PCR reads with MiXCR, one row per CDR3 protein. Here the sample spans approximately 150,000 distinct CDR3 sequences, roughly 30% being singletons. The sample taken for sequencing was blood, either unsorted or a sorted T cell fraction (not recorded which). V gene TRBV6-5 combines with J gene TRBJ2-1; D not resolved. The sequence was collected from a human donor who was either an allogeneic HSCT recipient or a stem cell or donor lymphocyte infusion donor (not recorded which). It is not recorded whose cells these are; they may come from a transplant donor. In DNA, the CDR3 is TGTGCCAGCAGTTTCCACGCGTCCTATGGGGTAGAAGAGCAGTTCTTC. Residues: CASSFHASYGVEEQFF.